This T cell receptor (beta chain) was retrieved from a study of esophageal squamous cell carcinoma under preoperative chemotherapy. TCRdb redid the calling of the PCR reads with MiXCR, one entry per CDR3 protein. The profile shows roughly 30,000 distinct CDR3 sequences, around 49% of them singletons. Trimming took 4 bases from V and 4 from J, leaving 13 bases between them. The CDR3 is 14 amino acids. Germline V gene lookup returns CDR1 LNHDA and CDR2 SQIVND (reference sequence). Sample time point: after preoperative PTX-NDP chemotherapy. The rearrangement joins TRBV19 to TRBJ1-1; possible D gene TRBD1, 5 bases. This specimen was acquired from a patient given preoperative chemotherapy. This TCR was sampled from a human donor with esophageal squamous cell carcinoma. The donor label of this sample is uncertain. The chain's CDR3 is CASSSGGTGTEAFF. The DNA for the CDR3 is TGTGCCAGTAGTAGTGGGGGGACGGGCACTGAAGCTTTCTTT.